The T cell receptor beta chain under discussion was sequenced for a study of blood T cell repertoires in COVID-19. Study at large: Sites across the United States, Italy and Spain contributed samples from acute and convalescent COVID-19. Sample material is recorded as cDNA or gDNA derived from T cells, B-cell-depleted T cells, or PBMCs.

The CDR3 has 17 residues. Germline V gives CDR1 LNHDA, CDR2 SQIVND (reference sequence). V lost 5 bases to trimming and J lost 5 bases; unmatched junction nucleotides: 12. Original analysis: Nucleated cell number was recorded as an estimate derived from reference gene primer amplification. Assay used: immunoSEQ multiplex PCR; TCRdb lists only in-frame clones, some missing. V and J calls and clone size are as listed in that table; D and trimming were resolved from the DNA. This sample yields around 130,000 clones, of which 60% to 85% are seen a single time; over 15% belongs to the top ten. Input material: peripheral blood. The receptor was derived from a man aged 80 or over with acute or convalescent COVID-19. V gene TRBV19 combines with J gene TRBJ2-2; 9 bases are shared with TRBD2. The CDR3 nucleotides read TGTGCCAGTAGTCAGAGCGGGGGGAGTGTAGTTACCGGGGAGCTGTTTTTT. It encodes CASSQSGGSVVTGELFF. The full variable domain, in which reference TRBV19 and TRBJ2-2 provide the parts outside the CDR3, is DGGITQSPKYLFRKEGQNVTLSCEQNLNHDAMYWYRQDPGQGLRLIYYSQIVNDFQKGDIAEGYSVSREKKESFPLTVTSAQKNPTAFYLCASSQSGGSVVTGELFFGEGSRLTVL.